The 5 T cell receptor beta chains given below trace back to one sample, sequenced in a study of cytomegalovirus exposure and HLA in healthy donors. The PCR had 60 Vbeta and 13 Jbeta primers. The assay was immunoSEQ multiplex PCR, and TCRdb's table has in-frame clones only and misses some. This sample has some 170,000 clones, with just under 80% found just once. The sequenced material came from PBMCs. Receptor source: a young man in good health and CMV-seropositive.

CDR3 region: CAWSVTGGIYEQYF. DNA for the CDR3: TGTGCCTGGAGTGTTACGGGGGGTATTTACGAGCAGTACTTC. V and J are TRBV30 and TRBJ2-7, with 7 positions matching TRBD2. V lost 0 bases, J lost 4 bases, and 6 bases stayed unmatched. Germline-derived CDR1 and CDR2 are GTSNPN and SVGIG (reference sequence). The CDR3 length is 14 residues.

Concerning this clone: Sequence at one end of the junction differs from germline and may be a read error. CDR3 sequence reads: CTSSGEGEQFF. Written as DNA, the CDR3 is TGCACCAGCTCAGGGGAGGGTGAGCAGTTCTTC. The chain is built from TRBV23-1 and TRBJ2-1; possibly TRBD2 for D (7 bases). TRBV23-1 is an open reading frame whose function is uncertain. The CDR3 length is 11 residues.

In the case of this clone: With a far larger clone one base away, a read error is the likely cause. The chain recombines TRBV6-5 with TRBJ1-2, with D unresolved. V was cut by 4 bases and J by 4 bases, with 13 bases left in between. The CDR3 is made up of 14 amino acids. The germline V gene has CDR1 MNHEY and CDR2 SVGAGI. The CDR3 DNA reads TGTGCCAGCAGTTCCCACACAGCCGGCTATGGCTACACCTTC. Its protein is CASSSHTAGYGYTF.

This clone was seen only once. V and J are TRBV5-1 and TRBJ1-1; 7 bases line up with TRBD1. J gave up 1 base and V 3 bases, and 3 bases lay outside the gene matches. This CDR3 contains 14 residues. The germline CDR1 and CDR2 sequences are SGHRS and YFSETQ. CDR3 region: CASSWGTENTEAFF. Here the CDR3 DNA reads TGCGCCAGCAGCTGGGGGACAGAGAACACTGAAGCTTTCTTT. The whole variable domain, filled in from reference TRBV5-1 and TRBJ1-1, reads KAGVTQTPRYLIKTRGQQVTLSCSPISGHRSVSWYQQTPGQGLQFLFEYFSETQRNKGNFPGRFSGRQFSNSRSEMNVSTLELGDSALYLCASSWGTENTEAFFGQGTRLTVV.

CDR3 bases: TGTGCCAGCTCACTTCATAAACGAGGTGAAAAACTGTTTTTT. Translated, it gives CASSLHKRGEKLFF. J is TRBJ1-4 and V is TRBV18; D ambiguous. CDR3 length equals 14 residues. Germline V gives CDR1 KGHSH, CDR2 LQKENI. The ends were cut back, 4 bases at V and 7 bases at J, with 13 bases in the middle.